Below, 13 T cell receptor beta chains from the same sample are listed, as sequenced in a study of shared clonotypes between healthy human individuals. Sequencing used immunoSEQ multiplex PCR; TCRdb keeps in-frame clones, though not all of them. There are 2 million to 3 million clones in the sample; under 95% occur only once, and more than 0.35% lies in the top ten. Sequences were obtained from naive CD4+ T cells from PBMCs. Subset here: CD45RA+ positively selected. The receptors come from a man aged 18 to 30 in good health. Some clones in this sample may be carry-over from other donors' samples.

The chain recombines TRBV9 with TRBJ2-5, with 13 bases aligning to TRBD2. CDR3 length equals 15 residues. After removal of 3 bases from V and 7 bases from J, the junction contained 6 bases not matched to a gene. Germline-derived CDR1 and CDR2 are SGDLS and YYNGEE. The CDR3 sequence is CASSAGLAGVGTQYF. The CDR3 nucleotides read TGTGCCAGCAGCGCCGGACTAGCGGGAGTAGGGACCCAGTACTTC.

V is TRBV2 and J is TRBJ1-6, with D unclear. Trimming pared 7 bases from V and 6 bases from J, leaving 10 bases between. Per germline, CDR1 SNHLY and CDR2 FYNNEI. The CDR3 has 13 residues. CDR3 coding DNA: TGTGCCAGCATTGCGGATGCTAATTCACCCCTCCACTTT. This sequence encodes CASIADANSPLHF.

The chain joins TRBV28 to TRBJ1-4; D uncertain. The CDR3 consists of 12 residues. The V gene's germline CDR1 is MDHEN and CDR2 SYDVKM. Trimming removed 8 bases from V and 5 bases from J, with 9 bases in between. CDR3 nucleotides: TGTGCCAGCTTCAGCGCAAATGAAAAACTGTTTTTT. This encodes CASFSANEKLFF. The full variable domain, completed using reference TRBV28 and TRBJ1-4, is DVKVTQSSRYLVKRTGEKVFLECVQDMDHENMFWYRQDPGLGLRLIYFSYDVKMKEKGDIPEGYSVSREKKERFSLILESASTNQTSMYLCASFSANEKLFFGSGTQLSVL.

The genes are TRBV7-2 and TRBJ2-3; D possibly corresponds to TRBD1 (5 bases). The germline V gene encodes CDR1 SGHTA and CDR2 FQGNSA. The CDR3 loop spans 14 amino acids. V was cut by 5 bases and J by 3 bases, with 12 bases left in between. The CDR3 is CASSPARATDTQYF. The CDR3 nucleotides read TGTGCCAGCAGCCCCGCCAGGGCTACAGATACGCAGTATTTT.

Notes on this clone: The sample contains more than one DNA sequence encoding this CDR3. V gene TRBV29-1 combines with J gene TRBJ2-3; possibly TRBD1 for D (5 bases). Germline CDR1 SQVTM, CDR2 ANQGSEA. The V end was cut by 2 bases, the J end by 4 bases, with 7 bases between. The CDR3 has 12 amino acids. CDR3 residues: CSVEQGADTQYF. DNA for the CDR3: TGCAGCGTTGAACAGGGTGCAGATACGCAGTATTTT.

This chain links TRBV19 with TRBJ2-7, with 10 nucleotides matching TRBD2. The trim removed 5 bases at V and 3 bases at J, leaving 7 bases unmatched. This CDR3 is 15 amino acids long. CDR1 is LNHDA and CDR2 is SQIVND in the germline V gene (reference sequence). CDR3: CASSRTSGTFYEQYF. The CDR3, as DNA: TGTGCCAGTAGTCGAACTAGCGGGACATTCTACGAGCAGTACTTC. Full variable domain (missing parts from reference TRBV19 and TRBJ2-7): DGGITQSPKYLFRKEGQNVTLSCEQNLNHDAMYWYRQDPGQGLRLIYYSQIVNDFQKGDIAEGYSVSREKKESFPLTVTSAQKNPTAFYLCASSRTSGTFYEQYFGPGTRLTVT.

The chain combines TRBV7-3 with TRBJ2-7, with D maybe TRBD1 (7 bases). The V gene's germline CDR1 is SGHTA and CDR2 FQGTGA. There are 15 residues in the CDR3. Deletions cut 1 base from V and 4 bases from J, with 14 bases between. The CDR3 protein is CASSLNPGGFYEQYF. The CDR3 DNA sequence: TGTGCCAGCAGCTTAAATCCAGGGGGGTTTTACGAGCAGTACTTC.

V usage is TRBV1 and J usage is TRBJ2-7; the DNA was not used to check the table's D call, TRBD2. TRBV1 is assigned pseudogene status. The CDR3 length is 19 residues. CDR3 in amino acids: CTSSQDPPLASAISYEQYF. In DNA, the CDR3 is TGCACCAGCAGCCAAGATCCCCCACTCGCTAGCGCCATATCCTACGAGCAGTACTTC.

The rearrangement links TRBV4-1 to TRBJ1-4; D not resolved. This CDR3 is 13 amino acids long. Germline loops: CDR1 MGHRA, CDR2 YSYEKL. V lost 8 bases to trimming and J lost 8 bases, with 15 bases between them. This CDR3 is CASSQTTGEKLFF. The CDR3 nucleotides are TGCGCCAGCTCCCAGACGACGGGGGAAAAACTGTTTTTT.

J is TRBJ2-4 and V is TRBV7-9; D is possibly TRBD1 (5 bases). The CDR3 consists of 16 residues. CDR1 is SEHNR, CDR2 FQNEAQ, per germline (reference sequence). V lost 0 bases to trimming and J lost 3 bases, with 12 bases between them. The DNA for the CDR3 is TGTGCCAGCAGCTTAGCGCAGGGCATGGGCAAAAACATTCAGTACTTC. This codes for CASSLAQGMGKNIQYF.

V gene TRBV9 combines with J gene TRBJ2-1; D remains unclear. V was pared by 0 bases and J by 3 bases, with 7 bases between. The germline CDR1 and CDR2 sequences are SGDLS and YYNGEE. The CDR3 extends over 14 amino acids. CDR3 coding DNA: TGTGCCAGCAGCGTAGTCGGGCTCTACAATGAGCAGTTCTTC. Protein product: CASSVVGLYNEQFF.

The chain carries TRBV28 and TRBJ2-1; maybe TRBD2 (6 bases). The CDR3 loop spans 16 amino acids. V dropped 6 bases and J dropped 8 bases, with 23 bases sitting between them. Germline assignment: CDR1 MDHEN and CDR2 SYDVKM. DNA for the CDR3: TGTGCCAGCAGGAGAGCCGGGACTCGCTTTCCCGATGAGCAGTTCTTC. Amino acid sequence: CASRRAGTRFPDEQFF.

This chain joins TRBV13 and TRBJ2-7; 10 bases align to TRBD2. Germline loops: CDR1 PRHDT, CDR2 FYEKMQ (reference sequence). The CDR3 has 16 amino acids. V was clipped by 4 bases and J by 1 base; unmatched bases: 7. CDR3 amino acids: CASSWLAGGGSYEQYF. For the CDR3, the DNA is TGTGCCAGCAGCTGGTTAGCGGGGGGTGGGTCCTACGAGCAGTACTTC. Full variable domain (missing parts from reference TRBV13 and TRBJ2-7): AAGVIQSPRHLIKEKRETATLKCYPIPRHDTVYWYQQGPGQDPQFLISFYEKMQSDKGSIPDRFSAQQFSDYHSELNMSSLELGDSALYFCASSWLAGGGSYEQYFGPGTRLTVT.